The 15 T cell receptor beta chains reported below all come from one sample, sequenced in a study of T cell clonality in common variable immunodeficiency. Regarding the study as a whole: Reportedly, TCR beta sequences from common variable immunodeficiency showed fewer deletions and N-nucleotide insertions.

Their antigens remain unidentified. Sequencing used immunoSEQ multiplex PCR; TCRdb keeps in-frame clones, though not all of them. Listed for the sample are tens of thousands of clones, none seen a single time. What was sequenced was peripheral blood mononuclear cells. These receptors were taken from a human donor with common variable immunodeficiency.

This clone was observed at least ten times. At the DNA level, this CDR3 is encoded by other sequences in the same sample as well. CDR3 DNA (partial): TGCAGCGTTGGAACAGGGGGAGGTCAGCCC. This gives the protein CSVGTGGGQP. In full, the CDR3 is CSVGTGGGQPQHF. The chain has TRBV29-1 and TRBJ1-5; 8 positions match TRBD1. Read coverage stops 3 residues before the CDR3 terminus; the germline J gene supplies the remainder. Germline V gives CDR1 SQVTM, CDR2 ANQGSEA. V lost 4 bases, J lost 6 bases, and 5 bases stayed unmatched. CDR3 length equals 13 residues.

This clone was seen ten or more times. The observed sequence ends 3 residues before the CDR3 terminus, with the missing tail filled in from the germline J gene. The rearrangement joins TRBV6-2 or TRBV6-3 to TRBJ1-1; D remains ambiguous. With 2 bases removed from V and 1 base from J, the gap between germline ends came to 14 bases. The CDR3 consists of 16 residues. From germline, CDR1 is MNHEY and CDR2 SVGEGT. CDR3 DNA, as far as it was read: TGTGCCAGCAGTTACCTGATCGGCAGGAGGAACACTGAA. Amino acids: CASSYLIGRRNTE. The whole CDR3 sequence reads CASSYLIGRRNTEAFF.

This clone has a count of ten or more. The missing CDR3 end, 3 residues past where the read stops, is filled in from the germline J gene. This sequence joins TRBV5-1 and TRBJ2-7, with 11 nucleotides matching TRBD2. From germline, CDR1 is SGHRS and CDR2 YFSETQ. There are 15 residues in the CDR3. J was trimmed by 3 bases and V by 0 bases; bases with no gene match: 2. This chain's CDR3 is CASSLASGGHYEQYF. The CDR3 DNA, read in part, is TGCGCCAGCAGCTTGGCTAGCGGGGGGCACTACGAG.

This clone was seen many times. The sequenced fragment ends 3 residues before the CDR3 boundary, so the rest is inferred from the germline J gene. The rearrangement uses TRBV7-2 and TRBJ1-6; D call uncertain. Germline V gives CDR1 SGHTA, CDR2 FQGNSA. Trimming took 7 bases from V and 7 from J, leaving 11 bases between them. This CDR3 contains 13 residues. CDR3 sequence reads: CASIENTNSPLHF. The sequenced part of the CDR3 DNA is TGTGCCAGCATCGAAAACACCAATTCACCC.

This clone was recorded a few times. The CDR3 end is not reached by the read, which stops 3 residues before it; the germline J gene fills it in. This chain uses TRBV20-1 with TRBJ1-5, with a tentative D call TRBD1 (5 bases). With 0 bases removed from V and 0 bases from J, the gap between germline ends came to 15 bases. This CDR3 is built from 17 residues. Per germline, CDR1 DFQATT and CDR2 SNEGSKA (reference sequence). The DNA read from the CDR3 is TGCAGTGCTAGAGATTTGGGGAGGGGCTATAGCAATCAGCCC. It encodes CSARDLGRGYSNQP. The complete CDR3 reads CSARDLGRGYSNQPQHF.

By share, this clone counts as medium-sized. The sequenced part of the CDR3 DNA is TGTGCCAGCAGCAACCCCAGGACAGATACG. Residues: CASSNPRTDT. The CDR3 as a whole reads CASSNPRTDTQYF. This chain links TRBV6-2 or TRBV6-3 with TRBJ2-3; no definite D call. The CDR3 end falls 3 residues outside the read, so it is completed with the germline J gene. The CDR3 extends over 13 amino acids. Trimming took off 6 bases at V and 3 bases at J, with 10 bases between the two ends. Germline CDR1 reads MNHEY; CDR2 reads SVGEGT.

This clone was recorded at least ten times. The CDR3 spells CASSLAGGAETQYF. The DNA read from the CDR3 is TGTGCCAGCAGCTTAGCGGGCGGGGCAGAGACC. The genes are TRBV5-5 and TRBJ2-5, with D perhaps TRBD2 (6 bases). The CDR3 end falls 3 residues outside the read, so it is completed with the germline J gene. The ends were cut back, 2 bases at V and 4 bases at J, with 12 bases in the middle. Germline CDR1 reads SGHKS; CDR2 reads YYEKEE (reference sequence). The CDR3 length is 14 residues.

In this sample, this clone turned up many times. Read coverage stops 3 residues before the CDR3 terminus; the germline J gene supplies the remainder. The chain couples TRBV11-2 to TRBJ1-5; the D gene is possibly TRBD1 (5 bases). The germline V and J ends were trimmed by 3 bases and 7 bases, with 16 bases remaining between them. There are 15 residues in the CDR3. Germline values: CDR1 SGHAT, CDR2 FQNNGV. The sequenced part of the CDR3 DNA is TGTGCCAGCAGCTTGGGTAGGGGAACCGGACAGCCC. Translation: CASSLGRGTGQP. The full-length CDR3 reads as CASSLGRGTGQPQHF.

This clone was found many times. The observed sequence ends 3 residues before the CDR3 terminus, with the missing tail filled in from the germline J gene. V usage is TRBV10-3 and J usage is TRBJ2-6; D gene ambiguous. Between the trimmed V and J ends, which lost 5 bases and 4 bases, there was a span of 6 bases. CDR3 length: 13 amino acids. Germline CDR1 and CDR2: ENHRY and SYGVKD. CDR3 DNA (partial): TGTGCCATCAGTACACAGGGGGCCAACGTC. It translates to CAISTQGANV. The complete CDR3 sequence is CAISTQGANVLTF.

This clone has ten or more counts. Read data end 3 residues before the CDR3 end; the end is taken from the germline J gene. The V call is TRBV2, the J call TRBJ1-4; perhaps TRBD1 as D (6 bases). Germline lookup yields CDR1 SNHLY and CDR2 FYNNEI. Trimming took off 5 bases at V and 4 bases at J, with 14 bases between the two ends. This CDR3 contains 15 residues. The CDR3 DNA, read in part, is TGTGCCAGCAGTTATGACAGGATACTTAATGAAAAA. This gives the protein CASSYDRILNEK. Given in full, the CDR3 is CASSYDRILNEKLFF.

This clone was seen ten or more times. The same CDR3 also results from other DNA sequences found in this sample. The CDR3 spells CASSGQGRMNTEAFF. Incomplete CDR3 DNA: TGTGCCAGCAGCGGTCAGGGTAGGATGAACACTGAA. The chain employs TRBV7-2 and TRBJ1-1, with D possibly TRBD1 on 5 matching bases. The read stops 3 residues short of the end of the CDR3; the missing end is completed from the germline J gene. The CDR3 loop spans 15 amino acids. V was cut by 5 bases and J by 0 bases, with 13 bases left in between. Looked up from germline, CDR1 is SGHTA and CDR2 is FQGNSA.

In this sample, this clone turned up many times. The DNA ends 3 residues before the CDR3 does, and the rest of the CDR3 is filled in from the germline J gene. This chain connects TRBV7-2 to TRBJ1-4; 7 nucleotides agree with TRBD1. This CDR3 comprises 12 residues. Germline V gene sequence: CDR1 SGHTA, CDR2 FQGNSA. The CDR3 spells CASTLLGQKLFF. CDR3 DNA, as far as it was read: TGTGCCAGTACCCTATTGGGACAGAAA.

A few counts support this clone. The missing CDR3 end, 3 residues past where the read stops, is filled in from the germline J gene. This chain links TRBV20-1 with TRBJ2-7; TRBD2 matches 9 bases. Trimming at V came to 5 bases and at J to 3 bases, leaving 2 bases not matched to a gene. Germline-derived CDR1 and CDR2 are DFQATT and SNEGSKA (reference sequence). This CDR3 comprises 12 residues. The CDR3 sequence: CSAGLANYEQYF. The CDR3 bases that were read are TGCAGTGCTGGACTAGCGAACTACGAG.

This clone was seen ten or more times. The CDR3 is cut off 3 residues early in the read; its end comes from the germline J gene. The J gene is TRBJ1-4, the V gene TRBV5-1, with 8 bases aligning to TRBD1. V lost 4 bases and J lost 6; bases outside the gene matches: 11. CDR3 size: 16 residues. CDR1 and CDR2 from the germline V gene are SGHRS and YFSETQ. Partial CDR3 DNA: TGCGCCAGCAGCCCCGACAGGGGCCTTGTTTATGAAAAA. Encoded protein: CASSPDRGLVYEK. The whole CDR3 protein reads CASSPDRGLVYEKLFF. Full variable domain (remainder filled in from reference TRBV5-1 and TRBJ1-4): KAGVTQTPRYLIKTRGQQVTLSCSPISGHRSVSWYQQTPGQGLQFLFEYFSETQRNKGNFPGRFSGRQFSNSRSEMNVSTLELGDSALYLCASSPDRGLVYEKLFFGSGTQLSVL.

This clone was detected ten times or more. The read comes to an end 3 residues before the CDR3 does, leaving the germline J gene to fill in the end. This rearrangement joins TRBV5-1 to TRBJ2-7, with 11 bases matching TRBD2. This CDR3 region has 16 residues. Looked up from germline, CDR1 is SGHRS and CDR2 is YFSETQ. V gave up 4 bases and J gave up 4 bases; unmatched junction bases: 10. The part of the CDR3 DNA that was read is TGCGCCAGCAGCCCCTTTAGCGGGGGGGCCCAGTACGAG. This translates into CASSPFSGGAQYE. The whole CDR3 region reads CASSPFSGGAQYEQYF.